The clone carrying this T cell receptor (beta chain) was picked up a small number of times. What it binds is not known. CDR3 regions were amplified by Arm-PCR using iRepertoire HTBI primers to build TCR beta libraries. Study processing details: Overall, samples carried around 68 TRBV and some 15 TRBJ segments. One entry per CDR3 protein results from TCRdb running MiXCR on the multiplex PCR reads. The V and J calls reflect TCRdb's pipeline rather than the authors' work. Altogether hundreds of thousands of distinct CDR3 sequences are present, 16% being singletons, with the ten largest covering 20% to 30%. Time point described: newly diagnosed GD, antithyroid drugs for less than 3 months. Preparation of the TCR library used RNA extracted from PBMCs. This sample stems from a study of regulatory T cells in long-lasting Graves disease. CDR3 length: 13 residues. Trimming cost V 7 bases and J 2 bases; bases outside gene matches: 5. Germline V gene lookup returns CDR1 MNHNS and CDR2 SASEGT.

General study findings and limits: For persistent Graves' patients, TCR diversity was lower than for newly diagnosed ones.

This sample was shared with a second study, whose subject was T cells in Graves' hyperthyroidism and ophthalmopathy. From that paper: In patients aged 18 to 65, hyperthyroidism was newly diagnosed, with duration under 2 months. Clinical symptoms, serum thyroxine and TRAb, thyroid ultrasound and orbital computed tomography were used for the diagnoses.

The starting material was peripheral blood mononuclear cells (PBMCs), obtained at new diagnosis, from a patient treated with antithyroid drugs. This TCR came from a woman aged 35-65 years with Graves disease. The gene calls are TRBV6-1 and TRBJ2-7; 7 bases align to TRBD1. The CDR3 DNA follows: TGTGCCAGCACTAAACAGGGGACCTACGAGCAGTACTTC. Protein product: CASTKQGTYEQYF.